This T cell receptor beta chain comes out of a study of T-cell memory formation after mild COVID-19. TCRalpha and TCRbeta libraries used 5'RACE with constant-segment primers and UMIs. TCRdb called the 5' RACE reads again in MiXCR, with one record for every CDR3 protein. The repertoire holds 550,000 to 650,000 distinct CDR3 sequences, with roughly 17% as singletons. The CDR3 extends over 15 amino acids. This chain connects TRBV21-1 to TRBJ1-1. TRBV21-1 is noted as a pseudogene. The TCR comes from an adult woman who had mild COVID-19 (a few samples of this study predate the infection). Cell type and time point are not known. The source material was PBMCs or a T cell subset sorted from them (not recorded which). CDR3 DNA: TGTGGCTCTGGGAGGGTCATCCCCGGGAACACTGAAGCTTTCTTT. The encoded protein is CGSGRVIPGNTEAFF.